The TCR beta chain under discussion was sequenced for a study of identical twins. This CDR3 is built from 14 residues. V lost 0 bases and J lost 2, with 9 bases in between. CDR1 is SGHRS, CDR2 YFSETQ, per germline. Study findings and constraints: Carriage of fewer insertions was seen in abundant cord blood beta clonotypes, whereas memory repertoires showed none.

It was template switching that added a universal primer site, and there were unique molecular identifiers on the cDNA. Via MiXCR, TCRdb re-called the 5' RACE reads, giving one row per CDR3 protein. There are hundreds of thousands of distinct CDR3 sequences in the sample; 20% to 30% occur only once, and approximately 2.9% lies in the top ten. Notes on this clonotype: Antigen: not known.

Separately, the same data were catalogued under a study of T cells expressing NK-cell markers. From that second work: Seven HCMV-seropositive donors and one seronegative donor made up the eight sequenced donors. In a group of several donors, dominant NKG2C+ clonotypes represented 1.0-7.0% of CD8+ T cells.

Sequencing was carried out using CD4+ T cells sorted from blood. This chain joins TRBV5-1 and TRBJ2-7; no reliable D call. This sequence originates from a woman younger than 30 in good health. The CDR3, as DNA: TGCGCCAGCAGCTTGGAAGGCCGTCCCTACGAGCAGTACTTC. This translates into CASSLEGRPYEQYF.